This record covers a single T cell receptor (beta chain). Its antigen is still unknown. This record comes from a study of shared clonotypes between healthy human individuals. In the study overall: Per-donor plates numbered three CD4 naive, three CD4 memory, two CD8 naive and one CD8 memory. Findings and caveats of the study: The expectation was that sequencing depth would affect clonotype sharing among donors. Researchers found naive subsets generally carried larger estimated richness than memory subsets.

The V end was cut by 0 bases, the J end by 7 bases, with 14 bases between. This CDR3 is 14 amino acids long. Germline V gene lookup returns CDR1 SGHDT and CDR2 YYEEEE. Profiling relied on immunoSEQ multiplex PCR, and the TCRdb table lists in-frame clones only, not all of them. The repertoire consists of more than 2 million clones, with around 93% occurring once and the leading ten covering around 1.8%. Terminally differentiated effector memory CD45RA+ cells were excluded by CCR7 positive selection of CD45RO-negative cells. This chain links TRBV5-6 with TRBJ2-7; possible D gene TRBD2, 6 bases. Sequencing was performed on naive CD8+ T cells from PBMCs. The receptor was derived from a young man in good health. Some clones in this sample may be carry-over from other donors' samples. Written as DNA, the CDR3 is TGTGCCAGCAGCTTGGTGTTTAGCGGAGGGGAGCAGTACTTC. This sequence encodes CASSLVFSGGEQYF.